These T cell receptor beta chains were read from a single sample in a study of breast tumors, draining lymph nodes, adjacent tissues. TCRdb used MiXCR to reprocess the multiplex PCR reads, holding one entry per CDR3 protein. This sample has 100,000 to 150,000 distinct CDR3 sequences; about 20% occur once, and the top ten carry less than 4%. The sequencing input was axillary lymph node tissue. These receptors were taken from a female donor with breast cancer. Some clones in this sample may be carry-over from other donors' samples. The CDR3 runs from the conserved cysteine through the conserved F or W. The D gene is left open where the match is weak. Clone sizes are shown as once, few, many or a size class.

d_gene	v_gene	j_gene	abundance	CDR3aa	CDR3nt
.	TRBV6-1	TRBJ2-3	many	CASSGKLRRTSTDTQYF	TGTGCCAGCAGTGGGAAATTACGGAGAACTAGCACAGATACGCAGTATTTT
TRBD2	TRBV29-1	TRBJ2-7	many	CSHLRWGGRTGREQYF	TGCAGCCACCTCCGGTGGGGCGGGAGAACGGGTAGGGAGCAGTACTTC
TRBD2	TRBV11-2	TRBJ2-7	many	CASSSYGTSGTEQYF	TGTGCCAGCAGCTCGTACGGGACTAGCGGAACCGAGCAGTACTTC
TRBD2	TRBV7-9	TRBJ2-1	many	CASSPTGGVSSYNEQFF	TGTGCCAGCAGCCCAACCGGGGGGGTTAGCTCCTACAATGAGCAGTTCTTC
TRBD2	TRBV6-1	TRBJ2-1	many	CASGTSGRSHEQFF	TGTGCCAGCGGGACTAGCGGGAGATCACATGAGCAGTTCTTC
TRBD2	TRBV7-3	TRBJ2-5	many	CASSLVRGGQETQYF	TGTGCCAGCAGCTTAGTGCGGGGGGGCCAAGAGACCCAGTACTTC
.	TRBV5-1	TRBJ1-3	many	CASSPISASGNTIYF	TGCGCCAGCAGCCCAATCAGCGCTTCTGGAAACACCATATATTTT
TRBD2	TRBV7-6	TRBJ2-7	many	CASSLEGGSSYEQYF	TGTGCCAGCAGCTTAGAGGGCGGGAGTAGTTACGAGCAGTACTTC
.	TRBV2	TRBJ1-4	many	CASSETGATNEKLFF	TGTGCCAGCAGCGAAACGGGAGCAACTAATGAAAAACTGTTTTTT
TRBD1	TRBV3-1	TRBJ1-2	many	CASSQAGGEGYTF	TGTGCCAGCAGCCAAGCAGGGGGCGAGGGCTACACCTTC